This T cell receptor (beta chain) was documented in a study of blood T cells in healthy people across ages. Background on the study: In model experiments, template switching was able to capture about one barcoded beta molecule for every two T cells that were present. Study results and limitations: Total diversity from one million sequenced T cells was likely underestimated.

This clonotype was seen repeatedly, ten times or more. As yet, its antigen is unknown. Combining a sample-barcoded 5' primer with a J-beta primer mix, a second PCR ran for roughly 7 to 12 cycles. TCRdb re-called the 5' RACE reads with MiXCR, one entry per CDR3 protein. The data hold over 600,000 distinct CDR3 sequences, with roughly 21% observed a single time. Germline trimming cut 0 bases from V and 0 bases from J; bases unmatched to any gene: 6. This CDR3 has 17 amino acids. The germline V gene encodes CDR1 MGHRA and CDR2 YSYEKL. The sequence derives from a man between 65 and 79 years old in good health. This chain joins TRBV4-1 and TRBJ2-5; 8 bases align to TRBD1. Material: blood. The CDR3 loop is CASSQESGTGHQETQYF. The CDR3 DNA is TGCGCCAGCAGCCAAGAATCCGGGACAGGCCACCAAGAGACCCAGTACTTC.